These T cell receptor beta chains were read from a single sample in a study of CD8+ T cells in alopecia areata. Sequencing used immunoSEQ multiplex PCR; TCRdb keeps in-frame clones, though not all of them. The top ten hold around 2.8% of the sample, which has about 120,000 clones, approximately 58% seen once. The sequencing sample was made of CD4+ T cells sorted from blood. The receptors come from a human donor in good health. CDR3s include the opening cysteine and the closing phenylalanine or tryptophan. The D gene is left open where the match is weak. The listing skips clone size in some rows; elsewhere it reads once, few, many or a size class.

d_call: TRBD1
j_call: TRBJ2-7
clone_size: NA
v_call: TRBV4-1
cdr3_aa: CASSSSSTGGYEQYF
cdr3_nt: TGCGCCAGCAGCTCGTCGTCGACAGGGGGCTACGAGCAGTACTTC

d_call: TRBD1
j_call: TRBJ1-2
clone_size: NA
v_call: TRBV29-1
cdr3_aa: CSVDGQGAGRGYTF
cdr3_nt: TGCAGCGTTGATGGACAGGGGGCAGGACGTGGCTACACCTTC

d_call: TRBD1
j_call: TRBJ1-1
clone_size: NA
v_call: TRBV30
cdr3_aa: CAWAYTGGRTEAFF
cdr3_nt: TGTGCCTGGGCTTATACAGGGGGCCGGACTGAAGCTTTCTTT

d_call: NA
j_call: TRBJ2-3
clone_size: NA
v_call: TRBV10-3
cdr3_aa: CAISARAGPSSTDTQYF
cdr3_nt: TGTGCCATCAGCGCCCGGGCGGGCCCATCTAGCACAGATACGCAGTATTTT

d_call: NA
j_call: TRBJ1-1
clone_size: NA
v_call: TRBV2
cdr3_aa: CAAAAYGGTEAFF
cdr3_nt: TGTGCTGCAGCGGCTTACGGGGGCACTGAAGCTTTCTTT

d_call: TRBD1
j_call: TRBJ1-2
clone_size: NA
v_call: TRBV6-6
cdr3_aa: CASSYSGDRGNYGYTF
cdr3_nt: TGTGCCAGCAGTTACTCAGGGGACAGGGGCAACTATGGCTACACCTTC

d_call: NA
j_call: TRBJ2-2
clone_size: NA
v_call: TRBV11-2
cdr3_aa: CASSSGPRRPNTGELFF
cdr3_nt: TGTGCCAGCAGCTCAGGCCCGAGGAGGCCGAACACCGGGGAGCTGTTTTTT

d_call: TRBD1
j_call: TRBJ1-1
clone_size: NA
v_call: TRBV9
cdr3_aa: CASSPTPRGPEAFF
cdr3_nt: TGTGCCAGCAGCCCAACCCCCAGGGGGCCTGAAGCTTTCTTT

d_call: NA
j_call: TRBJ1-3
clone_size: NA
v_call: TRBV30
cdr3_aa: CAWTPGLGTGNTIYF
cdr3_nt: TGTGCCTGGACCCCAGGGTTAGGTACTGGAAACACCATATATTTT

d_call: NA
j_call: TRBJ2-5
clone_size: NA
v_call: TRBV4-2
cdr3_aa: CASSQAGRYQETQYF
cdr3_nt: TGTGCCAGCAGCCAAGCGGGTAGATATCAAGAGACCCAGTACTTC

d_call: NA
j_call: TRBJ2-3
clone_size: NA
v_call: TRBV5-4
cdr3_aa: CASSLGAGPSTDTQYF
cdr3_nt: TGTGCCAGCAGCTTGGGGGCGGGACCTAGCACAGATACGCAGTATTTT

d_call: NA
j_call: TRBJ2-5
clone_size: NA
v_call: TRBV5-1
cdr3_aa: CASSFSTSLKETQYF
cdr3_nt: TGCGCCAGCAGCTTCAGTACCAGCCTGAAAGAGACCCAGTACTTC

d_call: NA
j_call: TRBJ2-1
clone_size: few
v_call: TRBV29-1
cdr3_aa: CSGLTAGLTGNEQFF
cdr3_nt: TGCAGCGGTTTGACCGCTGGTCTCACGGGCAATGAGCAGTTCTTC

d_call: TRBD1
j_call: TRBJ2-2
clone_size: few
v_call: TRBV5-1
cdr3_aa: CASSPRTGATNTGELFF
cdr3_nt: TGCGCCAGCAGCCCGCGGACAGGGGCGACGAACACCGGGGAGCTGTTTTTT

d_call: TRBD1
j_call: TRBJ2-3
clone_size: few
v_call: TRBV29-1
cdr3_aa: CSVQEGAGDTQYF
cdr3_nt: TGCAGCGTCCAAGAGGGGGCGGGAGATACGCAGTATTTT

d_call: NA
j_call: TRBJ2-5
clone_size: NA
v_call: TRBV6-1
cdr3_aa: CASSEEPRPPGAQYF
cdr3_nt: TGTGCCAGCAGTGAAGAACCAAGACCCCCCGGGGCCCAGTACTTC

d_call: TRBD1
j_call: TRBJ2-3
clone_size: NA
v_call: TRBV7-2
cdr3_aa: CASSRQGGAADTQYF
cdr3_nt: TGTGCCAGCAGCCGACAGGGGGGTGCGGCAGATACGCAGTATTTT

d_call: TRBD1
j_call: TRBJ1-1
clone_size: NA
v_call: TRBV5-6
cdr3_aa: CASSSLLQGTEAFF
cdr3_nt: TGTGCCAGCAGCTCATTGTTACAGGGGACTGAAGCTTTCTTT

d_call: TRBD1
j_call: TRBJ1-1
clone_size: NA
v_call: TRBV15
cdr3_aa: CATSSTGEVNTEAFF
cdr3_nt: TGTGCCACCAGCAGTACAGGGGAGGTGAACACTGAAGCTTTCTTT

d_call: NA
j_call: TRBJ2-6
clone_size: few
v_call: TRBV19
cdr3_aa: CASRPGAGANVLTF
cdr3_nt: TGTGCCAGTAGACCAGGGGCTGGGGCCAACGTCCTGACTTTC

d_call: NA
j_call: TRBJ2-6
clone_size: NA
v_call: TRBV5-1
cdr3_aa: CASSLSGSGANVLTF
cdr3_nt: TGCGCCAGCAGCTTGAGCGGCTCTGGGGCCAACGTCCTGACTTTC

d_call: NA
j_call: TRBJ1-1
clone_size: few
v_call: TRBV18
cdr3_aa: CASSPPMGTEAFF
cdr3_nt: TGTGCCAGCTCACCACCGATGGGCACTGAAGCTTTCTTT

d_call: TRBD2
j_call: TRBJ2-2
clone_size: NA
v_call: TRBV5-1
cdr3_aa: CASSFLQRGANTGELFF
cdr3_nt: TGCGCCAGCAGCTTTCTCCAGCGGGGGGCTAACACCGGGGAGCTGTTTTTT

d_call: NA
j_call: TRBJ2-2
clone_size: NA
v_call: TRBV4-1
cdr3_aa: CASSQVRSSNTGELFF
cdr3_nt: TGCGCCAGCAGCCAAGTTCGGAGCTCGAACACCGGGGAGCTGTTTTTT

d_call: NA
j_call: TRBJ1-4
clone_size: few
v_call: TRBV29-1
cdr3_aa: CSAATNFGEKLFF
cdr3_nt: TGCAGCGCTGCGACCAATTTCGGGGAAAAACTGTTTTTT

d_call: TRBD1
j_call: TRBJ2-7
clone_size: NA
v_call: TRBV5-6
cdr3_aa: CASSRGQQASYEQYF
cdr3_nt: TGTGCCAGCAGCAGGGGACAGCAAGCCTCCTACGAGCAGTACTTC

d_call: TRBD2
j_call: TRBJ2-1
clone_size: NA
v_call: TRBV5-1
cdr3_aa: CASSPGDPLAGSVEQFF
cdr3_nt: TGCGCCAGCAGCCCCGGAGACCCACTAGCGGGGTCCGTTGAGCAGTTCTTC

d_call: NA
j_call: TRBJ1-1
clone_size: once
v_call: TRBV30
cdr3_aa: CAWAGRGSAFF
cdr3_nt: TGTGCCTGGGCAGGGAGGGGCAGCGCTTTCTTT

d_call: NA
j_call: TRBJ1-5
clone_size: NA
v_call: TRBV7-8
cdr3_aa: CASSASWIGLNQPQHF
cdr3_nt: TGTGCCAGCAGCGCATCTTGGATAGGCCTCAATCAGCCCCAGCATTTT

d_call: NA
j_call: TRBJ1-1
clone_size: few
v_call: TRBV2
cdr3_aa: CASSRAPGQAFF
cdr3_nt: TGTGCCAGCAGTCGGGCCCCGGGACAAGCTTTCTTT

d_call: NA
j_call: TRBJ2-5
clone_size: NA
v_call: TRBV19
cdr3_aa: CASSPRLQQETQYF
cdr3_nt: TGTGCCAGTAGTCCCCGACTGCAACAAGAGACCCAGTACTTC

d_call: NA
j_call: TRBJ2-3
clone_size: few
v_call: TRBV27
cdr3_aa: CASRRAGDLGDTQYF
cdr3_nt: TGTGCCAGCAGGAGGGCAGGGGACCTGGGAGATACGCAGTATTTT

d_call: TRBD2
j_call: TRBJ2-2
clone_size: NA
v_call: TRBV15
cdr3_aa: CATSRDPLAAAGELFF
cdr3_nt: TGTGCCACCAGCAGAGATCCCCTAGCGGCAGCCGGGGAGCTGTTTTTT

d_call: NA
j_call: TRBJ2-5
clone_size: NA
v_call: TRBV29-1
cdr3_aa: CSVSGGDQETQYF
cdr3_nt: TGCAGCGTTTCCGGGGGAGACCAAGAGACCCAGTACTTC

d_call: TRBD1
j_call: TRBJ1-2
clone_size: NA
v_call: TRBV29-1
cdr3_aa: CSVEEGINRGGGYTF
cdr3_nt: TGCAGCGTTGAAGAGGGGATAAACAGGGGCGGTGGCTACACCTTC

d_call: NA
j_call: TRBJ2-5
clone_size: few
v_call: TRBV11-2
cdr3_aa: CASSPGGAGRQETQYF
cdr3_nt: TGTGCCAGCAGCCCGGGGGGCGCCGGGCGTCAAGAGACCCAGTACTTC

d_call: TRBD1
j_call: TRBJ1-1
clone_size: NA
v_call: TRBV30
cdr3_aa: CAWSERGQGIRSTEAFF
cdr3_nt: TGTGCCTGGAGTGAGAGGGGACAGGGGATACGTAGCACTGAAGCTTTCTTT

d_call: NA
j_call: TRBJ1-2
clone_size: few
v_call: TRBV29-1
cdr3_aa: CSVGDSGSGDGYTF
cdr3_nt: TGCAGCGTTGGGGATTCCGGTTCTGGGGATGGCTACACCTTC

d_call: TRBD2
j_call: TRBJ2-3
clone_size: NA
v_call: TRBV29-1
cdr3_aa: CSVVLAGGTDTQYF
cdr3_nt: TGCAGCGTTGTGCTAGCGGGGGGCACGGATACGCAGTATTTT

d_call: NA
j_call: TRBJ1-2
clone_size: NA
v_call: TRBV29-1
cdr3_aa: CSVERENYGYTF
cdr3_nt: TGCAGCGTTGAACGGGAGAACTATGGCTACACCTTC

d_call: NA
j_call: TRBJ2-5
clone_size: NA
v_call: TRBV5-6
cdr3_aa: CASSFWSAETQYF
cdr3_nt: TGTGCCAGCAGCTTTTGGAGTGCGGAGACCCAGTACTTC

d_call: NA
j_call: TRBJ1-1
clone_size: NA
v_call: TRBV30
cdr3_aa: CAWTGDKNTEAFF
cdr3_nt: TGTGCCTGGACCGGTGATAAGAACACTGAAGCTTTCTTT

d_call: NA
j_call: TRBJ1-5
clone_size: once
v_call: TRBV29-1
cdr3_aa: CSVETLGGGPQHF
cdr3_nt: TGCAGCGTTGAGACCCTCGGCGGGGGGCCCCAGCATTTT

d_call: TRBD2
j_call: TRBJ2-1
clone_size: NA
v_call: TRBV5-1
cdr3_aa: CASSLSWLAGGRDEQFF
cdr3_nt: TGCGCCAGCAGCTTGTCTTGGCTAGCGGGGGGCCGGGATGAGCAGTTCTTC

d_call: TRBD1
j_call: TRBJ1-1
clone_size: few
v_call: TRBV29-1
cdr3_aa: CSVEGWDSGREAFF
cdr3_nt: TGCAGCGTTGAAGGATGGGACAGTGGAAGGGAAGCTTTCTTT

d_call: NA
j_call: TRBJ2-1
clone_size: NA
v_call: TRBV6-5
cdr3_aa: CASSWGLLRGNEQFF
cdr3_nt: TGTGCCAGCAGCTGGGGACTCCTTCGGGGGAATGAGCAGTTCTTC

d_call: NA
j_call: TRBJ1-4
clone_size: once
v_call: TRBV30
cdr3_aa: CAWRGDEKLFF
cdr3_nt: TGTGCCTGGAGGGGTGATGAAAAACTGTTTTTT

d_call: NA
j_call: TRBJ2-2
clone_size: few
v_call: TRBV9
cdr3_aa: CASSVVPQGGELFF
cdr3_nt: TGTGCCAGCAGCGTAGTGCCTCAGGGAGGGGAGCTGTTTTTT